The present TCR beta chain was sequenced within a study of shared clonotypes between healthy human individuals. Study-level background: For every donor, three CD4 naive, three CD4 memory, two CD8 naive and one CD8 memory plates were used. Study-level findings and limits: Sequencing depth was a factor that was expected to affect clonotype sharing among donors. Clonotype sharing across several donors was observed for about 5.2% of naive CD4 clonotypes.

This clone was counted between two and nine times. Its antigen is not identified. This sample includes further DNA sequences coding for the same CDR3. Sequencing was performed with immunoSEQ multiplex PCR; in TCRdb, only in-frame clones are kept and a portion is missing. Seen here are 2 million to 2.5 million clones, just over 90% observed once, and the top ten hold 0.39%. CDR1 and CDR2 (germline): MDHEN, SYDVKM. Trimming took 2 bases from V and 6 from J, leaving 3 bases between them. The CDR3 contains 11 residues. The gene calls are TRBV28 and TRBJ2-3; D is unclear. Sequenced input: naive CD4+ T cells from PBMCs. As for subset: CD45RA+ positively selected. This receptor was identified in a man younger than 35 in good health. Some clones in this sample may be carry-over from other donors' samples. This CDR3 is CASSLEDTQYF. DNA of the CDR3: TGTGCCAGCAGTTTAGAGGATACGCAGTATTTT. Supplemented by reference TRBV28 and TRBJ2-3, the full variable domain reads DVKVTQSSRYLVKRTGEKVFLECVQDMDHENMFWYRQDPGLGLRLIYFSYDVKMKEKGDIPEGYSVSREKKERFSLILESASTNQTSMYLCASSLEDTQYFGPGTRLTVL.